A selection of T cell receptor beta chains follows, all from one sample in a study of Tregs in tolerant kidney transplant recipients. Generated by immunoSEQ multiplex PCR, the TCRdb table keeps only in-frame clones and is missing some. The sample holds tens of thousands of clones; 90% to 95% are singletons and the top ten take 12% to 15%. This material consisted of CD8+ T cells from blood (PBMCs), taken 24 months after the transplant. The receptors shown here come from a human patient who received a combined kidney and bone marrow transplant. The graft donor may have given rise to some T cells. The CDR3 runs from the conserved cysteine through the conserved F or W. D genes are given only for firm matches. Expanded clones get a size class; other rows say once, few or many, or leave the size out.

>TRBJ1-4|NA|TRBV2|medium-sized
CASYEISQGTNEKLFF
>TRBJ2-7|TRBD2|TRBV27|NA
CASSLSSGESYEQYF
>TRBJ2-5|TRBD1|TRBV7-7|NA
CASSLYWTAGGQETQYF
>TRBJ2-3|TRBD2|TRBV27|once
CASRTRTSGGVTDTQYF
>TRBJ2-7|TRBD1|TRBV5-1|NA
CASSFTGADEQYF
>TRBJ1-1|TRBD1|TRBV4-3|NA
CASSPDRAMNTEAFF
>TRBJ1-5|NA|TRBV15|NA
CATSRGGGNQPQHF
>TRBJ2-1|TRBD1|TRBV11-3|NA
CASSFRDSGYNEQFF
>TRBJ1-1|TRBD1|TRBV4-3|NA
CASSHSTGLAEAFF
>TRBJ2-7|TRBD1|TRBV27|NA
CASSFTGDSYEQYF
>TRBJ1-3|NA|TRBV11-3|few
CASTSLGLHSGNTIYF
>TRBJ1-1|NA|TRBV13|NA
CASSLGRRNTEAFF
>TRBJ2-1|TRBD2|TRBV9|NA
CASSVEAQSGSKFDEQFF
>TRBJ2-7|NA|TRBV19|NA
CASSFQGSPYEQYF
>TRBJ2-7|NA|TRBV2|few
CASTGPHSSYEQYF
>NA|NA|TRBV2|NA
CASSEARTGRAEQYF
>TRBJ2-7|NA|TRBV10-1|NA
CASSETVGYEQYF
>TRBJ1-2|TRBD1|TRBV10-3|few
CAISGQGSGYTF
>TRBJ2-3|TRBD2|TRBV27|NA
CASSFERGVTDTQYF
>TRBJ1-1|TRBD1|TRBV11-2|NA
CASIYRGMNTEAFF
>TRBJ2-3|TRBD1|TRBV11-3|NA
CASSLRQGSTDTQYF
>TRBJ1-1|NA|TRBV19|NA
CASSIPLWEGVSPEAFF
>TRBJ2-1|TRBD2|TRBV4-2|NA
CASSQETGTSGGREFF
>TRBJ2-1|NA|TRBV29-1|NA
CSVPYYNEQFF
>TRBJ2-7|NA|TRBV6-5|NA
CASSYRLTPYEQYF
>TRBJ2-1|NA|TRBV6-4|NA
CASSPITGTSDNEQFF
>TRBJ1-1|TRBD1|TRBV6-5|NA
CASSEDRGITEAFF
>TRBJ2-1|TRBD2|TRBV4-3|NA
CASSPSTLAGVNNEQFF
>TRBJ2-7|TRBD2|TRBV29-1|NA
CSVSGGTSYEQYF
>TRBJ2-1|TRBD2|TRBV12-5|NA
CASGPGLAGGSSYNEQFF
>TRBJ2-7|NA|TRBV21-1|NA
CASSRDRGGEQYF
>TRBJ2-7|TRBD2|TRBV19|NA
CASSPGLAGVEQYF
>TRBJ2-2|TRBD1|TRBV4-1|NA
CASSTRQGMNTGELFF
>TRBJ2-1|TRBD2|TRBV9|NA
CASSREGRGDNEQFF
>TRBJ2-1|TRBD2|TRBV19|NA
CASTRAGSSYNEQFF
>TRBJ1-2|NA|TRBV29-1|NA
CSANPTANYGYTF
>TRBJ2-5|TRBD2|TRBV27|NA
CASSFSGGGYQETQYF
>TRBJ2-1|NA|TRBV6-1|NA
CASSESSDNEQFF
>TRBJ2-2|TRBD2|TRBV4-2|NA
CASSQAPQRGGPGELFF
>TRBJ2-3|TRBD1|TRBV9|NA
CASSSQGAPIVDTQYF
>TRBJ1-1|NA|TRBV27|NA
CATRAWTANTEAFF
>TRBJ2-1|NA|TRBV19|NA
CASSIRDDSYNEQFF
>TRBJ2-5|NA|TRBV27|few
CASSVVLQGQETQYF
>TRBJ2-7|TRBD1|TRBV4-1|NA
CASSQAGQGDEQYF
>TRBJ2-5|NA|TRBV9|once
CASSFGGPQETQYF
>TRBJ2-7|NA|TRBV9|NA
CASSVEGVGVEQYF
>TRBJ2-6|NA|TRBV13|NA
CASSSGIGPSGANVLTF
>TRBJ2-7|NA|TRBV30|NA
CAWSVMGGALDEQYF
>TRBJ1-4|NA|TRBV4-2|NA
CASSQETRGKMIGKLFF
>TRBJ2-7|TRBD1|TRBV6-1|NA
CASSATGLRGHEQYF
>TRBJ2-7|TRBD1|TRBV4-1|few
CASSYGQGYEQYF
>TRBJ2-3|TRBD2|TRBV6-4|NA
CASSELASGGSDTQYF
>TRBJ2-1|TRBD2|TRBV7-2|NA
CASSLASGRTYNEQFF
>TRBJ1-2|TRBD1|TRBV27|NA
CASSYNLGQNYGYTF
>TRBJ2-1|NA|TRBV30|NA
CAWSATGSYNEQFF
>TRBJ2-7|NA|TRBV10-3|NA
CAINARMTYEQYF
>TRBJ1-2|TRBD1|TRBV9|NA
CASSGAGTGNGYTF